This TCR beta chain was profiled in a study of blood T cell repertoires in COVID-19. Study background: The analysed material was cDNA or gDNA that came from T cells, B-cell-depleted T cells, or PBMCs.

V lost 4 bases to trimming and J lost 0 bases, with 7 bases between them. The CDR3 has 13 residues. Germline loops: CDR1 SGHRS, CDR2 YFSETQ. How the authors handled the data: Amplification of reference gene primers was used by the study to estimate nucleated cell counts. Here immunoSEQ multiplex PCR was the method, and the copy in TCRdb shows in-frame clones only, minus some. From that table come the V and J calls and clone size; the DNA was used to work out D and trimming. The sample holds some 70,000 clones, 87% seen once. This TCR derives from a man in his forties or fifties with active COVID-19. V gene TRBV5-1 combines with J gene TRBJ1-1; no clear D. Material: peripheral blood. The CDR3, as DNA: TGCGCCAGCAGCCAGGCCCTGAACACTGAAGCTTTCTTT. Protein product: CASSQALNTEAFF.